This passage covers 29 T cell receptor beta chains from one sample sequenced in a study of control samples from healthy donors and cancer patients. Only in-frame clones appear in the TCRdb table, and some are missing; sequencing was by immunoSEQ multiplex PCR. The data show more than 35,000 clones, around four fifths seen once. Input material: PBMCs. Receptors were obtained from a woman in her sixties or seventies with lung cancer.

This clone was seen just once. The chain has TRBV14 and TRBJ1-2, with 8 bases aligning to TRBD1. Trimming took 1 base from V and 8 from J; bases not matched to a gene: 6. Per the germline V gene, CDR1 is SGHDN and CDR2 is FVKESK. The CDR3 is made up of 14 amino acids. The DNA for the CDR3 is TGTGCCAGCAGCCAAGGGACAGGGTCTCTCGGCTACACCTTC. It encodes CASSQGTGSLGYTF.

The V and J genes are TRBV30 and TRBJ2-7; D uncertain. Trimming stripped 0 bases from V and 0 bases from J, with 9 bases between. The CDR3 length is 14 residues. Germline values: CDR1 GTSNPN, CDR2 SVGIG (reference sequence). The CDR3 DNA reads TGTGCCTGGAGTGTACAATGGGTCTCCTACGAGCAGTACTTC. It codes for CAWSVQWVSYEQYF.

The chain couples TRBV3-1 (or the pseudogene TRBV3-2) to TRBJ1-2; TRBD1 is a possible D gene (6 bases). V gave up 4 bases and J gave up 4 bases, with 13 bases separating them. This CDR3 is 14 amino acids long. Germline V gene lookup returns CDR1 LGHDT and CDR2 YNNKEL (reference sequence). CDR3 sequence: CASSPRQVGYGYTF. CDR3 DNA: TGTGCCAGCAGCCCGAGACAGGTTGGCTATGGCTACACCTTC.

V gene TRBV5-1 combines with J gene TRBJ2-2, with 8 bases matching TRBD2. This CDR3 spans 15 amino acids. CDR1 is SGHRS and CDR2 is YFSETQ in the germline V gene. J gave up 7 bases and V 5 bases, and 10 bases lay outside the gene matches. This chain's CDR3 is CASSLAGGTGGELFF. In nucleotides, the CDR3 is TGCGCCAGCAGTCTGGCGGGGGGAACAGGCGGGGAGCTGTTTTTT.

This rearrangement joins TRBV30 to TRBJ2-1, with TRBD2 matching 8 bases. The CDR3 loop spans 13 amino acids. V lost 5 bases and J lost 8; bases outside the gene matches: 8. Germline lookup yields CDR1 GTSNPN and CDR2 SVGIG (reference sequence). CDR3 residues: CAWESGSGDEQFF. The DNA of the CDR3 is TGTGCCTGGGAGAGCGGGAGTGGCGATGAGCAGTTCTTC.

The J gene is TRBJ2-3, the V gene TRBV18; no clear D gene. Between the trimmed V and J ends, which lost 0 bases and 2 bases, there was a span of 9 bases. Germline-derived CDR1 and CDR2 are KGHSH and LQKENI. The CDR3 loop spans 15 amino acids. This CDR3 reads CASSPPNSPTDTQYF. CDR3 DNA sequence: TGTGCCAGCTCACCACCCAACTCGCCCACAGATACGCAGTATTTT. The full variable domain, in which reference TRBV18 and TRBJ2-3 provide the parts outside the CDR3, is NAGVMQNPRHLVRRRGQEARLRCSPMKGHSHVYWYRQLPEEGLKFMVYLQKENIIDESGMPKERFSAEFPKEGPSILRIQQVVRGDSAAYFCASSPPNSPTDTQYFGPGTRLTVL.

This sequence joins TRBV10-1 and TRBJ1-6, with 7 bases identical to TRBD1. Germline-derived CDR1 and CDR2 are WNHNN and SYGVQD (reference sequence). The CDR3 contains 17 residues. Unmatched junction bases numbered 10, after V lost 6 bases and J lost 2 bases. The chain's CDR3 is CASRRDRRCAYNSPLHF. For the CDR3, the DNA is TGCGCCAGCAGGAGGGACAGACGATGCGCCTATAATTCACCCCTCCACTTT.

This sequence joins TRBV18 and TRBJ1-1; D uncertain. This CDR3 is built from 13 residues. Germline V CDR1 and CDR2: KGHSH, LQKENI. Trimming removed 3 bases at V and 6 bases at J, with 11 bases between. The CDR3 loop is CASSPRRVAEAFF. CDR3 DNA sequence: TGTGCCAGCTCACCGAGGAGGGTAGCTGAAGCTTTCTTT.

The chain has TRBV12-3 or TRBV12-4 and TRBJ1-5; no definite D call. The V gene lost 1 base and the J gene lost 6 bases, with 7 bases spanning the gap. This CDR3 is built from 13 residues. CDR3 DNA: TGTGCCAGCAGTTTAGGAAGGGCTCAGCCCCAGCATTTT. It encodes CASSLGRAQPQHF.

The chain joins TRBV20-1 to TRBJ2-7, with D tentatively TRBD1 (6 bases). The CDR3 totals 11 residues. Germline CDR1 reads DFQATT; CDR2 reads SNEGSKA (reference sequence). Trimming left V 7 bases short and J 5 bases short, with 12 bases between. The CDR3 DNA sequence: TGCAGTGGGCAGGGGCAGGACGAGCAGTACTTC. It specifies CSGQGQDEQYF.

This clone came up once. This chain connects TRBV5-1 to TRBJ2-2; 11 nucleotides agree with TRBD2. CDR3 size: 15 residues. J lost 6 bases, V lost 0 bases, and 1 base had no gene match. Germline lookup yields CDR1 SGHRS and CDR2 YFSETQ. The CDR3 spells CASSLVAGGPGELFF. CDR3 DNA: TGCGCCAGCAGCTTGGTAGCGGGAGGGCCCGGGGAGCTGTTTTTT.

The chain couples TRBV9 to TRBJ2-3; 10 nucleotides align to TRBD2. Germline V gives CDR1 SGDLS, CDR2 YYNGEE. The CDR3 length is 15 residues. J gave up 6 bases and V 3 bases, and 7 bases lay outside the gene matches. The CDR3 is CASSGLAGGVDTQYF. CDR3 sequence (DNA): TGTGCCAGCAGCGGCTTAGCGGGGGGCGTGGATACGCAGTATTTT.

J is TRBJ2-5 and V is TRBV6-5, with D tentatively TRBD2 (5 bases). The CDR3 has 15 residues. Deletions cut 5 bases from V and 1 base from J, with 14 bases between. Per germline, CDR1 MNHEY and CDR2 SVGAGI. The CDR3 sequence is CASSPNRDSQETQYF. In DNA, the CDR3 is TGTGCCAGCAGTCCCAACCGGGATTCCCAAGAGACCCAGTACTTC.

V is TRBV29-1 and J is TRBJ1-1; D ambiguous. This CDR3 has 13 residues. The germline V and J ends were trimmed by 7 bases and 0 bases, with 12 bases remaining between them. Germline V gene sequence: CDR1 SQVTM, CDR2 ANQGSEA. CDR3 residues: CSASGQMNTEAFF. CDR3 sequence (DNA): TGCAGCGCTTCGGGTCAGATGAACACTGAAGCTTTCTTT.

This clone is a singleton in its sample. The chain carries TRBV12-3 or TRBV12-4 and TRBJ1-5; D call uncertain. The CDR3 covers 13 residues. V shed 4 bases and J shed 11 bases, with 15 bases lying between them. CDR3 region: CASSSSTMRSQHF. The CDR3 nucleotides are TGTGCCAGCAGTTCCAGTACCATGAGGTCCCAGCATTTT.

This clone has a handful of counts. The genes are TRBV13 and TRBJ2-3; 8 bases agree with TRBD1. Germline CDR1 and CDR2: PRHDT and FYEKMQ (reference sequence). J gave up 11 bases and V 5 bases, and 9 bases lay outside the gene matches. The CDR3 has 13 amino acids. The CDR3 sequence is CASSSDRGLLQYF. The CDR3 coding sequence is TGTGCCAGCAGCAGTGACAGGGGACTTCTGCAGTATTTT.

The chain uses TRBV6-5 and TRBJ2-7; the D is unclear. The V gene's germline CDR1 is MNHEY and CDR2 SVGAGI. The V and J ends lost 8 bases and 1 base respectively, with 9 bases between them. The CDR3 length is 12 residues. The CDR3 DNA reads as TGTGCCAGCGGACCGGCTTCCTACGAGCAGTACTTC. Protein: CASGPASYEQYF.

CDR3 DNA sequence: TGTGCCAGCAGTTACAACCCTCTCCCGGGTACCTCCTACGAGCAGTACTTC. It is translated as CASSYNPLPGTSYEQYF. This chain uses TRBV6-2 or TRBV6-3 with TRBJ2-7; no reliable D call. The germline gives CDR1 MNHEY, CDR2 SVGEGT. V lost 2 bases and J lost 0, with 17 bases in between. The CDR3 runs 17 residues.

The chain couples TRBV9 to TRBJ1-5, with D unclear. CDR1 and CDR2 from the germline V gene are SGDLS and YYNGEE. This CDR3 is built from 12 residues. Trimming cost V 4 bases and J 6 bases, with 8 bases left between them. The CDR3 coding sequence is TGTGCCAGCAGCCGTAGGGCTCAGCCCCAGCATTTT. As protein: CASSRRAQPQHF.

This clone was recorded a few times. The J gene is TRBJ1-2, the V gene TRBV5-1; D is perhaps TRBD1 (5 bases). Germline V gene data show CDR1 as SGHRS and CDR2 as YFSETQ. Trimming stripped 2 bases from V and 2 bases from J, with 13 bases between. The CDR3 covers 15 residues. The CDR3 nucleotides read TGCGCCAGCAGCTTTTGGACACCTATCAACTATGGCTACACCTTC. This codes for CASSFWTPINYGYTF.

The chain combines TRBV27 with TRBJ1-1; no clear D. The CDR3 sequence is 15 residues long. CDR1 is MNHEY, CDR2 SMNVEV, per germline (reference sequence). V gave up 6 bases and J gave up 7 bases, with 21 bases separating them. In DNA form, the CDR3 reads TGTGCCAGCAGCTTAAAGGCAGATGGGGTTTATGAAGCTTTCTTT. This sequence encodes CASSLKADGVYEAFF.

V is TRBV5-1 and J is TRBJ1-1; no definite D call. Germline CDR1 and CDR2: SGHRS and YFSETQ. There are 13 residues in the CDR3. V was clipped by 3 bases and J by 10 bases, with 16 bases between them. CDR3 nucleotides: TGCGCCAGCAGCTCGGAGTGGCTCCTTGGAGCTTTCTTT. It translates to CASSSEWLLGAFF.

The rearrangement links TRBV12-3 or TRBV12-4 to TRBJ1-4; D gene unclear. V lost 0 bases, J lost 8 bases, and 7 bases lay in between. This CDR3 contains 13 residues. The CDR3 DNA follows: TGTGCCAGCAGTTTAGCAGGGTACGAAAAACTGTTTTTT. The encoded protein is CASSLAGYEKLFF.

The V gene is TRBV9, the J gene TRBJ1-1; D ambiguous. Germline CDR1 reads SGDLS; CDR2 reads YYNGEE. V dropped 3 bases and J dropped 0 bases, with 6 bases sitting between them. This CDR3 contains 13 residues. This CDR3 reads CASSAAMNTEAFF. DNA of the CDR3: TGTGCCAGCAGCGCCGCCATGAACACTGAAGCTTTCTTT.

The chain couples TRBV29-1 to TRBJ1-3; D ambiguous. The CDR3 extends over 11 amino acids. The germline V gene encodes CDR1 SQVTM and CDR2 ANQGSEA. Trimming left V 4 bases short and J 4 bases short, with 5 bases between. CDR3 DNA: TGCAGCGTTGCGGAGGGAAACACCATATATTTT. Its translation is CSVAEGNTIYF.

The V call is TRBV29-1, the J call TRBJ1-2, with D unclear. Trimming stripped 6 bases from V and 5 bases from J, with 13 bases between. CDR3 length equals 12 residues. Germline loops: CDR1 SQVTM, CDR2 ANQGSEA. The CDR3, as DNA: TGCAGCGTGGGGATTCTCGGTTATGGCTACACCTTC. Translated: CSVGILGYGYTF.

The chain carries TRBV6-1 and TRBJ2-3; 11 bases match TRBD1. The CDR3 has 15 amino acids. Trimming removed 1 base from V and 4 bases from J; junction bases left unmatched: 1. Germline values: CDR1 MNHNS, CDR2 SASEGT. Here the CDR3 DNA reads TGTGCCAGCAGTGAAGGGACAGGGGGCGCAGATACGCAGTATTTT. Amino acids: CASSEGTGGADTQYF.

The rearrangement uses TRBV7-9 and TRBJ2-1, with a weak D call TRBD2 (6 bases). Per germline, CDR1 SEHNR and CDR2 FQNEAQ (reference sequence). The CDR3 consists of 13 residues. V lost 6 bases, J lost 12 bases, and 18 bases lay in between. The CDR3 spells CASRSPRDFGQFF. The CDR3 DNA sequence: TGTGCCAGCAGATCTCCGCGGGACTTTGGGCAGTTCTTC.

This chain joins TRBV10-2 and TRBJ2-1, with 9 bases matching TRBD2. CDR3 size: 13 residues. V shed 6 bases, J shed 4 bases, and the junction held 1 base outside the gene matches. Germline loops: CDR1 WSHSY, CDR2 SAAADI. The DNA of the CDR3 is TGCGCCAGCAGGCTAGCGGGGTACAATGAGCAGTTCTTC. This gives the protein CASRLAGYNEQFF.